This T cell receptor (beta chain) was observed in a study of cytomegalovirus exposure and HLA in healthy donors. Looking at the study overall: Drawn from HLA-typed donors, tens of millions of unique TCRs were held in an early data release. Findings of the study overall: Associated with HLA alleles at 0.05 false discovery rate in a later analysis were fewer than 20,000 TCR beta sequences. Some V segments, TRBV6-2 and TRBV6-3 among them, were indistinguishable and were therefore excluded.

The junction had 3 bases not matched to a gene; V was cut back by 5 bases and J by 7 bases. The CDR3 extends over 13 amino acids. The germline V gene has CDR1 SNHLY and CDR2 FYNNEI. The PCR was carried out with 60 Vbeta primers and 13 Jbeta primers. Repertoires were generated with immunoSEQ multiplex PCR, while TCRdb's copy carries only in-frame clones and drops some. The sample data list about 210,000 clones. Of note for this clone: Antigen specificity is unknown.

The source is a woman under 40 in good health and CMV-seropositive. The sample comprised PBMCs. The genes are TRBV2 and TRBJ2-7; 12 positions agree with TRBD2. This chain's CDR3 is CASSTSGRQEQYF. CDR3 bases: TGTGCCAGCAGTACTAGCGGGAGGCAAGAGCAGTACTTC.